Reported below is one T cell receptor (beta chain). What it binds is not known. From germline, CDR1 is SGHDN and CDR2 FVKESK. V lost 1 base and J 5 bases, leaving 11 bases between the germline ends. This CDR3 contains 15 residues. The record originates from a study of identical twins. Whole-study results and caveats: High-abundance cord blood beta clonotypes had fewer insertions; memory repertoires showed none. Invariant MAIT and iNKT cells may have partly biased zero-insertion analyses.

TCRdb ran MiXCR on the 5' RACE reads and lists one entry per CDR3 protein. The table includes a few hundred thousand distinct CDR3 sequences, roughly 18% detected once. The sample was naive T cells sorted from blood. The sequence came from a man aged 50 or older in good health. The rearrangement uses TRBV14 and TRBJ2-2; D may match TRBD1 or TRBD2 (6 bases each). The CDR3 protein is CASSQGEGGTGELFF. The CDR3 DNA reads as TGTGCCAGCAGCCAAGGCGAGGGGGGTACCGGGGAGCTGTTTTTT. Variable domain in full (rest from reference TRBV14 and TRBJ2-2): EAGVTQFPSHSVIEKGQTVTLRCDPISGHDNLYWYRRVMGKEIKFLLHFVKESKQDESGMPNNRFLAERTGGTYSTLKVQPAELEDSGVYFCASSQGEGGTGELFFGEGSRLTVL.